The rows below give T cell receptor beta chains drawn from one sample of a study of cytomegalovirus exposure and HLA in healthy donors. Here immunoSEQ multiplex PCR was the method, and the copy in TCRdb shows in-frame clones only, minus some. Counted here are about 130,000 clones, approximately 85% occurring once; the ten biggest clones make up approximately 6.4%. The sample was PBMCs. These receptors came from a woman aged 30 to 39 in good health and CMV-seropositive. Both conserved end residues are part of each CDR3.

j_call: TRBJ1-1; v_call: TRBV19; cdr3_aa: CASRIFNRGDTEAFF
j_call: TRBJ2-3; v_call: TRBV29-1; cdr3_aa: CSVEGLEDPQYF
j_call: TRBJ1-5; v_call: TRBV5-1; cdr3_aa: CASSSNGNQPQHF
j_call: TRBJ1-2; v_call: TRBV27; cdr3_aa: CASMGIGQGTGGYTF
j_call: TRBJ1-2; v_call: TRBV6-1; cdr3_aa: CASSEYGSRYGYTF
j_call: TRBJ1-2; v_call: TRBV25-1; cdr3_aa: CASSGRGYTF
j_call: TRBJ1-2; v_call: TRBV2; cdr3_aa: CASRGTLGHGYTF
j_call: TRBJ2-7; v_call: TRBV10-3; cdr3_aa: CAISVTGGGYEQYF
j_call: TRBJ1-1; v_call: TRBV18; cdr3_aa: CASSPSIEGTEAFF
j_call: TRBJ2-2; v_call: TRBV18; cdr3_aa: CASSPLLLAGGSGELFF
j_call: TRBJ2-2; v_call: TRBV29-1; cdr3_aa: CSVLPSTGGGTGELFF